Included here is one TCR beta chain sequence, with context. The germline V gene has CDR1 SGHTA and CDR2 FQGNSA. The CDR3 covers 15 residues. V shed 3 bases and J shed 4 bases, with 12 bases lying between them. The data originate from a study of control samples from healthy donors and cancer patients. This table comes from immunoSEQ multiplex PCR, and its TCRdb copy is limited to in-frame clones, with some not included. This sample has under 100,000 clones, with roughly 91% found just once. The chain uses TRBV7-2 and TRBJ2-2; tentative D call: TRBD2 (5 bases). The TCR sequence derives from a woman aged 50 to 65 with colorectal cancer. The source material was PBMCs. CDR3 protein: CASSLGQEGTGELFF. CDR3 in DNA: TGTGCCAGCAGCTTGGGTCAAGAGGGCACCGGGGAGCTGTTTTTT.